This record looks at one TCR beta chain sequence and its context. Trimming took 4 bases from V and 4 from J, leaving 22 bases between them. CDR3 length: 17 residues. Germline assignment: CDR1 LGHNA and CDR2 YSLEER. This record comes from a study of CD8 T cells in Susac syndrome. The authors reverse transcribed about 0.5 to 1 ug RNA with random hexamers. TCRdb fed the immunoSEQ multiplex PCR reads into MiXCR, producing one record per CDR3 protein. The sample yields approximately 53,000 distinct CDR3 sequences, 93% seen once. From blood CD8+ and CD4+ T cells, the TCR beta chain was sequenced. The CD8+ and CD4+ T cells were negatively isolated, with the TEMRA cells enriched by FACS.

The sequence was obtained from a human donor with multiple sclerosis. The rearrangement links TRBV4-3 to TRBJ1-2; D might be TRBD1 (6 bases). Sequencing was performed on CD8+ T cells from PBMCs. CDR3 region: CASSPRATSQGSYGYTF. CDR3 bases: TGCGCCAGCAGCCCGCGAGCCACCTCACAGGGATCCTATGGCTACACCTTC.